This TCR beta chain originates from a study of cytomegalovirus exposure and HLA in healthy donors. Whole-study results and caveats: Excluded were some V segments that proved indistinguishable, including TRBV6-2 and TRBV6-3. A later analysis linked a missense variant in DCLRE1C to the trimming of TCR beta V and J genes.

The study ran its PCR with 60 Vbeta and 13 Jbeta primers. The method was immunoSEQ multiplex PCR; TCRdb's version includes in-frame clones alone and lacks a portion of them. The table shows about 160,000 clones, with about 81% occurring only once. Turning to this clone: What it binds is unknown.

This cohort consisted of healthy bone marrow donors. The germline V gene encodes CDR1 MGHDK and CDR2 SYGVNS. V shed 3 bases and J 5 bases; nucleotides not matched to a gene: 5. The CDR3 extends over 15 amino acids. Material for sequencing was PBMCs. The chain combines TRBV25-1 with TRBJ2-1, with TRBD2 matching over 9 bases. This clonotype was obtained from a woman in her late teens or twenties in good health and CMV-seronegative. CDR3 loop: CASSDAGGRHNEQFF. The CDR3 DNA is TGTGCCAGCAGTGACGCGGGAGGGCGCCACAATGAGCAGTTCTTC.